One and the same sample provided the 22 T cell receptor beta chains below, sequenced in a study of T cell responses to AZD1222 COVID-19 vaccine. Produced via immunoSEQ multiplex PCR; TCRdb's table is partial and in-frame only. The data show fewer than 150,000 clones, with around 88% seen just once and around 3.3% held by the top ten. Material: peripheral blood, obtained on day 0 of AZD1222 vaccination. All receptors come from an adult in good health.

This chain uses TRBV7-9 with TRBJ1-3; D gene uncertain. The V end lost 3 bases, the J end lost 4 bases, and 7 bases lay between the germline ends. This CDR3 region has 13 residues. The germline V gene has CDR1 SEHNR and CDR2 FQNEAQ (reference sequence). The DNA of the CDR3 is TGTGCCAGCAGCTTCGGAGAAGGAAACACCATATATTTT. Residues: CASSFGEGNTIYF. The complete variable domain, with remaining parts taken from reference TRBV7-9 and TRBJ1-3, reads DTGVSQNPRHKITKRGQNVTFRCDPISEHNRLYWYRQTLGQGPEFLTYFQNEAQLEKSRLLSDRFSAERPKGSFSTLEIQRTEQGDSAMYLCASSFGEGNTIYFGEGSWLTVV.

This CDR3 reads CASSLAGYGDYGYTF. For the CDR3, the DNA is TGCGCCAGCAGCCTGGCGGGGTATGGTGACTATGGCTACACCTTC. The V gene is TRBV5-1, the J gene TRBJ1-2; D remains unclear. Trimming pared 4 bases from V and 3 bases from J, leaving 16 bases between. The length of the CDR3 is 15 residues. Germline CDR1 and CDR2: SGHRS and YFSETQ.

The genes are TRBV19 and TRBJ1-6; the D is unclear. The CDR3 extends over 14 amino acids. Germline loops: CDR1 LNHDA, CDR2 SQIVND (reference sequence). Trimming stripped 3 bases from V and 8 bases from J, with 11 bases between. The CDR3 here is CASSIRAVDSPLHF. The CDR3 DNA sequence: TGTGCCAGTAGTATTCGGGCGGTGGATTCACCCCTCCACTTT.

The chain is built from TRBV5-4 and TRBJ2-7; 7 bases are a match to TRBD2. CDR3 length: 16 residues. Germline V CDR1 and CDR2: SGHNT, YYREEE (reference sequence). With V trimmed by 4 bases and J by 0 bases, 10 bases remained unmatched. The CDR3 spells CASSVGVLADSYEQYF. As DNA, the CDR3 is TGTGCCAGCAGCGTGGGGGTCCTAGCGGACTCCTACGAGCAGTACTTC.

The chain carries TRBV29-1 and TRBJ1-2; a possible D gene is TRBD1 (5 bases). The V gene lost 6 bases and the J gene lost 3 bases, with 14 bases spanning the gap. This CDR3 has 13 amino acids. Germline V CDR1 and CDR2: SQVTM, ANQGSEA. CDR3 DNA: TGCAGCGTGGACGTCGGAGGGGACTATGGCTACACCTTC. This sequence encodes CSVDVGGDYGYTF.

The chain links TRBV7-2 to TRBJ2-7; D possibly corresponds to TRBD2 (5 bases). V lost 1 base to trimming and J lost 3 bases, with 13 bases between them. The CDR3 length is 15 residues. Germline assignment: CDR1 SGHTA and CDR2 FQGNSA. The CDR3: CASSLGQDSIYEQYF. Written as DNA, the CDR3 is TGTGCCAGCAGCTTAGGTCAGGACTCTATCTACGAGCAGTACTTC.

This clone was observed once. The chain couples TRBV7-2 to TRBJ1-5, with 7 positions matching TRBD1. CDR3 length: 16 residues. V lost 5 bases to trimming and J lost 0 bases; unmatched junction nucleotides: 7. Germline CDR1 and CDR2: SGHTA and FQGNSA. The CDR3 sequence is CASSPNSGGSNQPQHF. As DNA, the CDR3 is TGTGCCAGCAGCCCAAACTCAGGGGGTAGCAATCAGCCCCAGCATTTT.

The chain uses TRBV10-2 and TRBJ1-5; tentatively, D is TRBD1 (5 bases). Trimming pared 7 bases from V and 4 bases from J, leaving 11 bases between. Per germline, CDR1 WSHSY and CDR2 SAAADI. The CDR3 covers 13 residues. CDR3 nucleotides: TGCGCCAGCATGGGCAGGGCAAATCAGCCCCAGCATTTT. Protein product: CASMGRANQPQHF.

The chain links TRBV3-1 (or the pseudogene TRBV3-2) to TRBJ2-1; perhaps TRBD1 as D (5 bases). The V end lost 0 bases, the J end lost 7 bases, and 13 bases lay between the germline ends. The CDR3 runs to 15 residues. Germline assignment: CDR1 LGHDT and CDR2 YNNKEL (reference sequence). The CDR3 reads CASSQDQAGLNEQFF. The CDR3, as DNA: TGTGCCAGCAGCCAAGATCAGGCAGGGCTAAATGAGCAGTTCTTC.

The rearrangement uses TRBV6-5 and TRBJ1-4; D is uncertain. Germline V gene lookup returns CDR1 MNHEY and CDR2 SVGAGI. This CDR3 region has 14 residues. With 7 bases removed from V and 8 bases from J, the gap between germline ends came to 17 bases. The CDR3 DNA follows: TGTGCCAGCAACCGGGAGGGCTGGGGAGAAAAACTGTTTTTT. Its protein product is CASNREGWGEKLFF.

The J gene is TRBJ2-7, the V gene TRBV6-6; a weak D match, TRBD1 (5 bases). There are 13 residues in the CDR3. V lost 6 bases and J 6 bases, leaving 15 bases between the germline ends. Germline V gives CDR1 MNHNY, CDR2 SVGAGI (reference sequence). Here the CDR3 reads CASSPQAYSEQYF. The CDR3 DNA reads as TGTGCCAGCAGCCCACAGGCCTACAGCGAGCAGTACTTC.

This chain joins TRBV27 and TRBJ2-1, with D possibly being TRBD2 (6 bases). V was cut by 2 bases and J by 7 bases, with 18 bases left in between. CDR1 and CDR2 (germline): MNHEY, SMNVEV (reference sequence). This CDR3 comprises 16 residues. The CDR3 loop reads CASSLGSGRSWNEQFF. CDR3 nucleotide sequence: TGTGCCAGCAGTTTAGGGTCCGGGAGATCATGGAATGAGCAGTTCTTC.

The chain is built from TRBV2 and TRBJ2-7, with TRBD2 matching over 11 bases. Losses at the gene ends were 7 bases for V and 2 bases for J; bases not matched to a gene: 7. The CDR3 loop spans 15 amino acids. The germline CDR1 and CDR2 sequences are SNHLY and FYNNEI. The CDR3 spells CASNPLAGATYEQYF. Here the CDR3 DNA reads TGTGCCAGCAATCCACTAGCGGGAGCAACCTACGAGCAGTACTTC.

The J gene is TRBJ2-2, the V gene TRBV24-1; no reliable D call. V lost 3 bases, J lost 6 bases, and 10 bases lay in between. Per the germline V gene, CDR1 is KGHDR and CDR2 is SFDVKD. CDR3 length equals 14 residues. The CDR3 nucleotides are TGTGCCACCAGTGATCCCCATAGGTCCGGGGAGCTGTTTTTT. Amino acid sequence: CATSDPHRSGELFF.

This clone was picked up one time. V is TRBV7-8 and J is TRBJ2-2; unclear D gene. Germline V gene lookup returns CDR1 SGHVS and CDR2 FQNEAQ. The germline V and J ends were trimmed by 1 base and 6 bases, with 9 bases remaining between them. This CDR3 spans 14 amino acids. In DNA form, the CDR3 reads TGTGCCAGCAGCTTAGATTTAGAGGCCGGGGAGCTGTTTTTT. Protein sequence: CASSLDLEAGELFF.

The chain joins TRBV5-6 to TRBJ1-2, with a possible D match to TRBD1 (5 bases). Trimming took off 4 bases at V and 3 bases at J, with 13 bases between the two ends. The CDR3 spans 14 residues. The germline V gene has CDR1 SGHDT and CDR2 YYEEEE. The CDR3 is CASSRRDGDYGYTF. The CDR3 nucleotides read TGTGCCAGCAGCAGACGGGACGGAGACTATGGCTACACCTTC.

This sequence joins TRBV7-2 and TRBJ2-3; perhaps TRBD2 as D (7 bases). This CDR3 has 16 amino acids. Trimming took 4 bases from V and 0 from J, leaving 14 bases between them. Germline V gives CDR1 SGHTA, CDR2 FQGNSA. Here the CDR3 DNA reads TGTGCCAGCAGCTGGGGGGGCACCACGAGCACAGATACGCAGTATTTT. Its translation is CASSWGGTTSTDTQYF.

This clone was picked up one time. The V gene is TRBV6-4, the J gene TRBJ2-2; a possible D gene is TRBD1 (5 bases). Germline V gene sequence: CDR1 MRHNA, CDR2 SNTAGT. The CDR3 runs 14 residues. Deletions cut 4 bases from V and 6 bases from J, with 12 bases between. The CDR3 DNA reads TGTGCCAGCAGTGTCCTGATAGGGGCCGGGGAGCTGTTTTTT. It yields the protein CASSVLIGAGELFF.

In this sample, this clone turned up once. This chain links TRBV28 with TRBJ1-5; possibly TRBD1 for D (5 bases). V dropped 6 bases and J dropped 0 bases, with 18 bases sitting between them. The CDR3 loop spans 17 amino acids. From germline, CDR1 is MDHEN and CDR2 SYDVKM. CDR3 DNA sequence: TGTGCCAGCAGCACGGGACCCCGGGTCTATAGCAATCAGCCCCAGCATTTT. Translation gives CASSTGPRVYSNQPQHF. Complete variable domain (other parts from reference TRBV28 and TRBJ1-5): DVKVTQSSRYLVKRTGEKVFLECVQDMDHENMFWYRQDPGLGLRLIYFSYDVKMKEKGDIPEGYSVSREKKERFSLILESASTNQTSMYLCASSTGPRVYSNQPQHFGDGTRLSIL.

This chain connects TRBV7-6 to TRBJ2-2; 9 nucleotides align to TRBD1. The CDR3 runs 18 residues. With 4 bases clipped from V and 2 bases from J, the junction kept 11 bases outside the gene matches. Germline assignment: CDR1 SGHVS and CDR2 FNYEAQ. CDR3: CASSSVLQGAVNTGELFF. CDR3 DNA: TGTGCCAGCAGCTCCGTGTTACAGGGGGCTGTCAACACCGGGGAGCTGTTTTTT.

V usage is TRBV29-1 and J usage is TRBJ1-1; D gene ambiguous. This CDR3 is 11 amino acids long. With 8 bases removed from V and 2 bases from J, the gap between germline ends came to 9 bases. The germline gives CDR1 SQVTM, CDR2 ANQGSEA. CDR3 bases: TGCAGCATTACAGAAAACACTGAAGCTTTCTTT. Its translation is CSITENTEAFF.

V gene TRBV6-2 or TRBV6-3 combines with J gene TRBJ1-3, with no clear D. V dropped 5 bases and J dropped 2 bases, with 13 bases sitting between them. CDR1 and CDR2 from the germline V gene are MNHEY and SVGEGT. There are 15 residues in the CDR3. The CDR3 nucleotides are TGTGCCAGCAGTCCCAGATGGCGCCCTGGAAACACCATATATTTT. It encodes CASSPRWRPGNTIYF.